This is a list of T cell receptor beta chains from one sample in a study of T-cell memory formation after mild COVID-19. From the 5' RACE reads, TCRdb called clonotypes with MiXCR, one entry per CDR3 protein. The profile shows approximately 500,000 distinct CDR3 sequences, around a quarter of them singletons. Sequencing input: PBMCs or a T cell subset sorted from them (not recorded which). These receptors were collected from an adult woman who had mild COVID-19 (a few samples of this study predate the infection). Cell type and time point are not known. The CDR3 runs from the conserved cysteine through the conserved F or W. The order of the fields is CDR3 protein, CDR3 DNA, D gene, V gene, clone size, J gene. A D gene is named only where the DNA matches it firmly. Not all rows give a size; the values are once, few, many and, for expanded clones, a class.

CASSFGDFGGETQYF | TGTGCCAGCAGCTTTGGGGACTTCGGGGGAGAGACCCAGTACTTC | - | TRBV7-8 | - | TRBJ2-5
CASSVLEGGNTIYF | TGTGCCAGCAGCGTCTTAGAGGGGGGAAACACCATATATTTT | - | TRBV9 | - | TRBJ1-3
CASSPPGGHGQPQHF | TGTGCCAGCAGTCCTCCTGGGGGGCACGGTCAGCCCCAGCATTTT | - | TRBV12-3/TRBV12-4 | - | TRBJ1-5
CASSQLLWGKQFF | TGCGCCAGCAGCCAGCTCCTCTGGGGAAAGCAGTTCTTC | - | TRBV4-1 | - | TRBJ2-1
CASSPLPGQGRVSTDTQYF | TGTGCCAGTAGTCCTCTCCCGGGACAGGGAAGAGTAAGCACAGATACGCAGTATTTT | TRBD1 | TRBV19 | - | TRBJ2-3
CASSRPDTRAFNEQYF | TGTGCCAGCAGCCGCCCGGACACAAGGGCATTTAACGAGCAGTACTTC | - | TRBV5-6 | - | TRBJ2-7
CASSSPDAIYEQYF | TGTGCCAGCAGTTCCCCCGACGCGATCTACGAGCAGTACTTC | - | TRBV6-2/TRBV6-3 | few | TRBJ2-7
CATGAGGFYEQYF | TGTGCCACTGGAGCGGGAGGCTTTTACGAGCAGTACTTC | TRBD2 | TRBV19 | - | TRBJ2-7
CASSAGGTSEFNEQFF | TGTGCCAGCAGCGCGGGGGGGACTAGTGAGTTTAATGAGCAGTTCTTC | TRBD2 | TRBV9 | - | TRBJ2-1
CASSPREGLNTEAFF | TGTGCCAGCAGTCCCCGGGAGGGCCTGAACACTGAAGCTTTCTTT | - | TRBV27 | - | TRBJ1-1
CASSGLTGTGANVLTF | TGTGCCAGCAGCGGCCTGACAGGGACTGGGGCCAACGTCCTGACTTTC | TRBD1 | TRBV9 | few | TRBJ2-6
CASSLAASGGRSSYEQYF | TGTGCCAGCAGCTTAGCGGCTAGCGGGGGGCGAAGCTCCTACGAGCAGTACTTC | TRBD2 | TRBV7-8 | few | TRBJ2-7
CASSEWGFSYEQYF | TGTGCCAGCAGTGAATGGGGTTTCTCCTACGAGCAGTACTTC | - | TRBV25-1 | - | TRBJ2-7
CSATDRAAFDEQYF | TGCAGTGCTACGGACAGGGCTGCGTTCGACGAGCAGTACTTC | TRBD1 | TRBV20-1 | - | TRBJ2-7
CASSYAGGGYTF | TGTGCCAGCAGTTACGCAGGGGGAGGCTACACCTTC | TRBD1 | TRBV6-5 | - | TRBJ1-2
CASSVTGAVDTQYF | TGCGCCAGCAGCGTGACGGGGGCTGTAGATACGCAGTATTTT | - | TRBV5-1 | - | TRBJ2-3
CSAREAGLAYNEQFF | TGCAGTGCTAGAGAGGCAGGCCTAGCCTACAATGAGCAGTTCTTC | - | TRBV20-1 | - | TRBJ2-1
CASSLTREGTEAFF | TGTGCCAGCAGTTTAACGAGGGAGGGCACTGAAGCTTTCTTT | - | TRBV12-3/TRBV12-4 | few | TRBJ1-1
CASSEVYYGYTF | TGTGCCAGCAGTGAAGTGTACTATGGCTACACCTTC | - | TRBV25-1 | - | TRBJ1-2
CASSGLAGQQETQYF | TGCGCCAGCAGCGGCCTAGCGGGGCAACAAGAGACCCAGTACTTC | TRBD2 | TRBV5-1 | - | TRBJ2-5
CATSPLLAGGPSDTQYF | TGTGCCACCTCCCCTCTGCTAGCGGGGGGGCCTTCAGATACGCAGTATTTT | TRBD2 | TRBV6-1 | - | TRBJ2-3
CASSSPEQTLRIISPLHF | TGTGCCAGCAGCTCCCCTGAACAAACCCTGCGAATTATATCACCCCTCCACTTT | - | TRBV7-2 | few | TRBJ1-6
CASSLGSVAKNIQYF | TGTGCCAGCAGCTTGGGGTCCGTAGCCAAAAACATTCAGTACTTC | - | TRBV5-6 | - | TRBJ2-4
CASSLGRRTGDSPLHF | TGCGCCAGCAGCTTGGGGAGACGGACAGGCGACTCACCCCTCCACTTT | TRBD1 | TRBV5-1 | - | TRBJ1-6
CASSFGRGAQETQYF | TGCGCCAGCAGCTTCGGCAGGGGAGCCCAAGAGACCCAGTACTTC | - | TRBV5-1 | - | TRBJ2-5
CASSAGLAGVDTQYF | TGTGCCAGCAGCGCGGGACTAGCGGGGGTCGATACGCAGTATTTT | TRBD2 | TRBV27 | - | TRBJ2-3
CARNTDTQYF | TGTGCCAGGAACACAGATACGCAGTATTTT | - | TRBV6-5 | - | TRBJ2-3
CASSPPRGRFYGYTF | TGTGCCAGCAGTCCCCCCCGAGGCAGATTCTATGGCTACACCTTC | - | TRBV12-3/TRBV12-4 | - | TRBJ1-2
CASSQSGGAIDTQYF | TGCGCCAGCAGCCAGAGCGGGGGGGCAATAGATACGCAGTATTTT | TRBD2 | TRBV5-1 | few | TRBJ2-3
CASSYAAGGAYEQYF | TGTGCCAGCAGTTATGCGGCCGGGGGCGCCTACGAGCAGTACTTC | - | TRBV6-5 | - | TRBJ2-7
CASRRREGRKNIQYF | TGTGCCAGTCGGCGGCGGGAGGGCCGCAAAAACATTCAGTACTTC | TRBD2 | TRBV2 | - | TRBJ2-4
CASSFYPGGYNSPLHF | TGTGCCAGCAGCTTCTACCCCGGGGGCTATAATTCACCCCTCCACTTT | - | TRBV7-2 | few | TRBJ1-6
CASSLDPYGSEAFF | TGTGCCAGCAGCTTAGACCCTTACGGTTCTGAAGCTTTCTTT | - | TRBV7-9 | few | TRBJ1-1
CASSPGTSNEKLFF | TGTGCCAGCAGCCCCGGTACCTCTAATGAAAAACTGTTTTTT | - | TRBV7-6 | - | TRBJ1-4
CASSPRGGSQETQYF | TGTGCCAGCAGCCCGCGGGGTGGTAGCCAAGAGACCCAGTACTTC | - | TRBV7-2 | few | TRBJ2-5
CASSLLTAEQFF | TGTGCCAGCAGTTTGTTGACAGCCGAGCAGTTCTTC | - | TRBV12-3/TRBV12-4 | - | TRBJ2-1
CAIAIMEEQFF | TGTGCCATTGCAATAATGGAAGAGCAGTTCTTC | - | TRBV10-3 | - | TRBJ2-1